This TCR beta chain was recorded in a study of cytomegalovirus exposure and HLA in healthy donors. Across the whole study: The platform used for the 120 or so validation repertoires matched that of the roughly 670 first-cohort repertoires, a later analysis reported. Whole-study results and caveats: A few of the chains that were CMV-associated were confirmed in vitro to be specific for CMV antigens. As was reported, the classifier diagnosed cytomegalovirus status with high specificity and sensitivity. Cytomegalovirus association was assigned to about 150 TCR beta chains.

Here immunoSEQ multiplex PCR was the method, and the copy in TCRdb shows in-frame clones only, minus some. The sample lists approximately 200,000 clones, roughly 84% seen once, with 13% in the top ten. Comments on this clone: The antigen is unknown.

CDR3 size: 15 residues. Germline V CDR1 and CDR2: SEHNR, FQNEAQ (reference sequence). V dropped 8 bases and J dropped 7; count of bases not matched to a gene: 9. The chain recombines TRBV7-9 with TRBJ2-2; TRBD1 agrees at 11 bases. This sequence originates from a woman under 40 in good health and CMV-seropositive. The material sequenced was PBMCs. The CDR3 region has the DNA TGTGCCAGCGGATCGGACAGGGGGCATTTCGGGGAGCTGTTTTTT. This translates into CASGSDRGHFGELFF.